These T cell receptor beta chains were read from a single sample in a study of cytomegalovirus exposure and HLA in healthy donors. Only in-frame clones appear in the TCRdb table, and some are missing; sequencing was by immunoSEQ multiplex PCR. The repertoire consists of 160,000 or so clones, with 80% occurring once and the leading ten covering roughly 5%. The sequenced sample was PBMCs. These receptor sequences come from a young man in good health and CMV-seronegative. Both conserved end residues are part of each CDR3. The order of the fields is D gene, V gene, clone size, J gene, CDR3 length, CDR3 protein, CDR3 DNA. The D gene is left open where the match is weak. Size is stated for part of the rows, as once, few or many counts, or as a class when the clone is expanded.

TRBD2	TRBV5-1	NA	TRBJ2-1	14	CASSFRGGHNEQFF	TGCGCCAGCAGCTTTCGGGGGGGTCACAATGAGCAGTTCTTC
NA	TRBV7-6	NA	TRBJ1-1	16	CASSLLGTIKPLEAFF	TGTGCCAGCAGCTTACTGGGTACTATAAAACCCCTTGAAGCTTTCTTT
NA	TRBV2	once	TRBJ1-1	15	CASSETQGLNTEAFF	TGTGCCAGCAGTGAAACTCAGGGGTTGAACACTGAAGCTTTCTTT
NA	TRBV25-1	NA	TRBJ1-6	15	CASSRELATNSPLHF	TGTGCCAGCAGTCGTGAGTTAGCGACAAATTCACCCCTCCACTTT
NA	TRBV16	NA	TRBJ1-6	15	CASSLGSSYNSPLHF	TGTGCCAGCAGCCTAGGGAGTTCCTATAATTCACCCCTCCACTTT
NA	TRBV7-9	NA	TRBJ2-3	13	CASSLLTPRAGYF	TGTGCCAGCAGCTTATTGACCCCTCGTGCGGGGTATTTT
NA	TRBV30	NA	TRBJ1-1	12	CAWTPRQVEAFF	TGTGCCTGGACCCCCCGACAGGTTGAAGCTTTCTTT
TRBD2	TRBV27	once	TRBJ2-1	18	CASSFESRAGGSYNEQFF	TGTGCCAGCAGTTTCGAATCTAGGGCGGGAGGCTCCTACAATGAGCAGTTCTTC
TRBD2	TRBV5-4	NA	TRBJ2-2	15	CASSLVPGGTGELFF	TGTGCCAGCAGCTTGGTTCCGGGGGGGACCGGGGAGCTGTTTTTT
NA	TRBV7-9	NA	TRBJ1-2	12	CSSSLITEGYTF	TGTTCCAGCAGCTTAATAACGGAGGGCTACACCTTC